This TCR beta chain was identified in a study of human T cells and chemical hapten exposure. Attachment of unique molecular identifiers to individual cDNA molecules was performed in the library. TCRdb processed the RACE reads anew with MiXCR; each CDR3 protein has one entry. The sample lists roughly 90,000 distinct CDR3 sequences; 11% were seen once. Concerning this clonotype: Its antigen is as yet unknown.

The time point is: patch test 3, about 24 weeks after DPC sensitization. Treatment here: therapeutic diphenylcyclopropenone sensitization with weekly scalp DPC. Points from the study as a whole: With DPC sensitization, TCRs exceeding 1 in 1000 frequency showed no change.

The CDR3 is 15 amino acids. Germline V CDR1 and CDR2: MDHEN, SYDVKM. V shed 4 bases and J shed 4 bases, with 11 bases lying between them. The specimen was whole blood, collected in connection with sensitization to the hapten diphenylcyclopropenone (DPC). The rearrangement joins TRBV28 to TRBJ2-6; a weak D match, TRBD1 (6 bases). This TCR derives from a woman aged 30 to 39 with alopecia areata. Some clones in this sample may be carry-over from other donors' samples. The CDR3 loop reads CASSSSGVGANVLTF. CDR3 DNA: TGTGCCAGCAGTTCATCAGGGGTAGGGGCCAACGTCCTGACTTTC.